The 29 T cell receptor beta chains reported below all come from one sample, sequenced in a study of sequential checkpoint blockade in melanoma. Profiling relied on immunoSEQ multiplex PCR, and the TCRdb table lists in-frame clones only, not all of them. Of approximately 18,000 clones in the sample, about two thirds are singletons; the top ten hold roughly a fifth. Documented treatment: randomized to nivolumab then ipilimumab (arm A) or the reverse (arm B). Source: CD8+ T cells sorted from blood (inferred from file names), taken from a patient given nivolumab and ipilimumab in sequence. Source of these receptors: a human donor with melanoma.

V usage is TRBV29-1 and J usage is TRBJ1-2, with 12 bases lining up with TRBD1. The CDR3 is 13 amino acids. The trim removed 6 bases at V and 8 bases at J, leaving 7 bases unmatched. The germline gives CDR1 SQVTM, CDR2 ANQGSEA. CDR3 residues: CSVEGQGAGGYTF. The CDR3 coding sequence is TGCAGCGTCGAGGGACAGGGGGCCGGCGGCTACACCTTC.

The chain couples TRBV29-1 to TRBJ2-7; D possibly corresponds to TRBD1 (5 bases). This CDR3 spans 12 amino acids. Germline lookup yields CDR1 SQVTM and CDR2 ANQGSEA. With 5 bases removed from V and 3 bases from J, the gap between germline ends came to 11 bases. Here the CDR3 reads CSVSTVLYEQYF. The CDR3, as DNA: TGCAGCGTTTCGACAGTCCTCTACGAGCAGTACTTC.

The chain employs TRBV28 and TRBJ2-7, with 7 bases that match TRBD2. The germline CDR1 and CDR2 sequences are MDHEN and SYDVKM. The J segment lost 2 bases and the V segment lost 8 bases, leaving 3 bases of the junction unmatched. The CDR3 spans 12 residues. The CDR3 spells CASGLAAYEQYF. CDR3 DNA: TGTGCCAGCGGCCTAGCGGCCTACGAGCAGTACTTC.

The chain combines TRBV19 with TRBJ2-7; perhaps TRBD1 as D (5 bases). Germline V gene sequence: CDR1 LNHDA, CDR2 SQIVND (reference sequence). Trimming removed 3 bases from V and 2 bases from J, with 11 bases in between. This CDR3 spans 14 amino acids. CDR3: CASSISGSPYEQYF. Written as DNA, the CDR3 is TGTGCCAGTAGTATTTCAGGGTCGCCCTACGAGCAGTACTTC. The whole variable domain, filled in from reference TRBV19 and TRBJ2-7, reads DGGITQSPKYLFRKEGQNVTLSCEQNLNHDAMYWYRQDPGQGLRLIYYSQIVNDFQKGDIAEGYSVSREKKESFPLTVTSAQKNPTAFYLCASSISGSPYEQYFGPGTRLTVT.

The J gene is TRBJ1-2, the V gene TRBV19; possible D gene TRBD1, 5 bases. Per germline, CDR1 LNHDA and CDR2 SQIVND (reference sequence). V was clipped by 10 bases and J by 4 bases, with 22 bases between them. The CDR3 is 15 residues long. The CDR3 DNA is TGTGCCACCAAAACGGAGGCGGGGCGGATCTATGGCTACACCTTC. Translated, it gives CATKTEAGRIYGYTF. The full variable domain, with the rest looked up from reference TRBV19 and TRBJ1-2, is DGGITQSPKYLFRKEGQNVTLSCEQNLNHDAMYWYRQDPGQGLRLIYYSQIVNDFQKGDIAEGYSVSREKKESFPLTVTSAQKNPTAFYLCATKTEAGRIYGYTFGSGTRLTVV.

This clone appeared a few times. The chain couples TRBV7-9 to TRBJ1-2, with D possibly being TRBD1 (5 bases). Germline lookup yields CDR1 SEHNR and CDR2 FQNEAQ (reference sequence). The CDR3 spans 15 residues. Trimming took off 3 bases at V and 0 bases at J, with 11 bases between the two ends. The DNA for the CDR3 is TGTGCCAGCAGCTTTCTTCAGGGTACTAACTATGGCTACACCTTC. Its protein product is CASSFLQGTNYGYTF.

In its sample, this clone was seen a few times. V usage is TRBV11-2 and J usage is TRBJ2-2; 10 bases are shared with TRBD2. This CDR3 has 16 amino acids. V dropped 3 bases and J dropped 7; count of bases not matched to a gene: 8. Germline V CDR1 and CDR2: SGHAT, FQNNGV. CDR3 loop: CASSLRLAGDNGELFF. The CDR3 region has the DNA TGTGCCAGCAGCTTGAGGCTAGCGGGAGACAACGGGGAGCTGTTTTTT.

The chain joins TRBV30 to TRBJ2-7; 7 positions agree with TRBD2. This CDR3 contains 13 residues. In germline, CDR1 is GTSNPN, CDR2 SVGIG (reference sequence). Trimming cost V 1 base and J 8 bases; bases outside gene matches: 8. The CDR3 DNA is TGTGCCTGGAGTGGCGGGAGTCCTTCCCAGCAGTACTTC. Amino acids: CAWSGGSPSQQYF.

This chain joins TRBV7-9 and TRBJ1-1, with D unresolved. The ends were cut back, 4 bases at V and 5 bases at J, with 11 bases in the middle. Germline loops: CDR1 SEHNR, CDR2 FQNEAQ (reference sequence). The CDR3 spans 13 residues. As DNA, the CDR3 is TGTGCCAGCAGCTCAGCTACGGGGACTGAAGCTTTCTTT. It encodes CASSSATGTEAFF. The complete variable domain, with remaining parts taken from reference TRBV7-9 and TRBJ1-1, reads DTGVSQNPRHKITKRGQNVTFRCDPISEHNRLYWYRQTLGQGPEFLTYFQNEAQLEKSRLLSDRFSAERPKGSFSTLEIQRTEQGDSAMYLCASSSATGTEAFFGQGTRLTVV.

The rearrangement uses TRBV7-9 and TRBJ2-7; possible D gene TRBD2, 6 bases. This CDR3 is 15 amino acids long. V shed 5 bases and J shed 2 bases, with 16 bases lying between them. CDR1 is SEHNR and CDR2 is FQNEAQ in the germline V gene (reference sequence). CDR3 protein: CASSPPAGGAYEQYF. The CDR3 DNA reads TGTGCCAGCAGCCCCCCAGCCGGGGGTGCCTACGAGCAGTACTTC.

This clone was seen a single time. The genes are TRBV11-2 and TRBJ2-7; 10 positions agree with TRBD1. The V and J ends lost 1 base and 4 bases, in that order; junction bases with no gene match: 1. Germline lookup yields CDR1 SGHAT and CDR2 FQNNGV. The CDR3 length is 14 residues. CDR3 region: CASSLGTGGYEQYF. Written as DNA, the CDR3 is TGTGCCAGCAGCTTAGGGACAGGGGGGTACGAGCAGTACTTC.

The chain links TRBV7-9 to TRBJ2-7; the D gene is possibly TRBD2 (6 bases). Trimming removed 2 bases from V and 4 bases from J, with 18 bases in between. CDR1 and CDR2 from the germline V gene are SEHNR and FQNEAQ (reference sequence). The CDR3 covers 16 residues. The CDR3 coding sequence is TGTGCCAGCAGCTTATCGGGGGACCACGTCACTTACGAGCAGTACTTC. Its translation: CASSLSGDHVTYEQYF.

The chain carries TRBV7-9 and TRBJ2-7; D is unclear. CDR3 length: 15 amino acids. Germline lookup yields CDR1 SEHNR and CDR2 FQNEAQ (reference sequence). V was clipped by 3 bases and J by 2 bases, with 14 bases between them. The CDR3 region is CASSLSETATYEQYF. Written as DNA, the CDR3 is TGTGCCAGCAGCTTGTCGGAGACGGCAACCTACGAGCAGTACTTC.

In its sample, this clone was seen a few times. The chain couples TRBV7-9 to TRBJ2-2; D ambiguous. Trimming removed 5 bases from V and 5 bases from J, with 9 bases in between. The CDR3 spans 13 residues. Per the germline V gene, CDR1 is SEHNR and CDR2 is FQNEAQ (reference sequence). The chain's CDR3 is CASSPYRTGELFF. In nucleotides, the CDR3 is TGTGCCAGCAGCCCATACAGAACCGGGGAGCTGTTTTTT.

In DNA, the CDR3 is TGCGCCAGCAGCCAGCTCTGGTCTACTACGGGGTCCTATGGCTACACCTTC. This gives the protein CASSQLWSTTGSYGYTF. The chain has TRBV4-1 and TRBJ1-2; no firm D call. V gave up 3 bases and J gave up 4 bases, with 21 bases separating them. Germline V gene lookup returns CDR1 MGHRA and CDR2 YSYEKL. This CDR3 is 17 amino acids long.

The J gene is TRBJ2-5, the V gene TRBV7-9, with 9 positions matching TRBD2. Gene TRBJ2-7 matches the end of the DNA better, so the J call may be wrong. This CDR3 spans 14 amino acids. Per the germline V gene, CDR1 is SEHNR and CDR2 is FQNEAQ (reference sequence). The CDR3 DNA reads as TGTGCCAGCAGCTTAAGGACTAGCGAGGGCGAGCAGTACTTC. Translation gives CASSLRTSEGEQYF.

This clone has only a few counts. The rearrangement uses TRBV23-1 and TRBJ1-3; maybe TRBD1 (5 bases). TRBV23-1 is sorted into the ORF group, with uncertain function. This CDR3 has 15 amino acids. V lost 2 bases and J lost 0, with 8 bases in between. The CDR3, as DNA: TGCGCCAGCAGTCAAGACAGAGACTCTGGAAACACCATATATTTT. This encodes CASSQDRDSGNTIYF.

The chain carries TRBV9 and TRBJ1-2; D is unclear. The CDR3 length is 15 residues. From germline, CDR1 is SGDLS and CDR2 YYNGEE. Trimming took off 4 bases at V and 0 bases at J, with 13 bases between the two ends. The CDR3 spells CASSPSQTANYGYTF. In nucleotides, the CDR3 is TGTGCCAGCAGCCCTAGCCAAACTGCTAACTATGGCTACACCTTC.

The V gene is TRBV9, the J gene TRBJ1-1, with TRBD1 matching 8 bases. The CDR3 is made up of 13 amino acids. In germline, CDR1 is SGDLS, CDR2 YYNGEE. Germline trimming cut 0 bases from V and 6 bases from J; bases unmatched to any gene: 1. The CDR3 DNA sequence: TGTGCCAGCAGCGTAGACAGGGGGTCTGAAGCTTTCTTT. Its translation: CASSVDRGSEAFF.

The rearrangement joins TRBV11-2 to TRBJ2-5; TRBD1 matches 10 bases. The DNA matches TRBJ2-7 better at its end, which makes the J call doubtful. This CDR3 spans 14 amino acids. CDR1 is SGHAT and CDR2 is FQNNGV in the germline V gene. CDR3 coding DNA: TGTGCCAGCAGCGTGGGGACAGGGGACTACGAGCAGTACTTC. Translation gives CASSVGTGDYEQYF.

This clone was recorded a few times. This chain connects TRBV25-1 to TRBJ1-2; the D is unclear. With 8 bases removed from V and 4 bases from J, the gap between germline ends came to 17 bases. Germline CDR1 and CDR2: MGHDK and SYGVNS. CDR3 length: 14 amino acids. The DNA for the CDR3 is TGTGCCAGCCAGACCCGCGCGGCACCCTATGGCTACACCTTC. Translated: CASQTRAAPYGYTF.

This clone appeared a single time. The genes are TRBV6-1 and TRBJ2-1; TRBD1 matches 8 bases. Germline V lookup: CDR1 MNHNS, CDR2 SASEGT. The CDR3 contains 15 residues. V shed 6 bases and J 5 bases; nucleotides not matched to a gene: 9. CDR3 sequence: CASSPGTGFHNEQFF. In DNA, the CDR3 is TGTGCCAGCAGCCCAGGGACAGGCTTTCACAATGAGCAGTTCTTC.

V usage is TRBV9 and J usage is TRBJ2-7; D is possibly TRBD2 (6 bases). Trimming shortened V by 2 bases and J by 4 bases, and 13 bases separated the two germline ends. CDR3 length: 14 amino acids. CDR1 is SGDLS and CDR2 is YYNGEE in the germline V gene. The DNA for the CDR3 is TGTGCCAGCAGCGTTAGCGGAGCCTGGTACGAGCAGTACTTC. Residues: CASSVSGAWYEQYF.

This clone was recorded once. The chain couples TRBV9 to TRBJ2-7; 8 bases line up with TRBD1. Germline CDR1 is SGDLS and CDR2 is YYNGEE. V was pared by 4 bases and J by 2 bases, with 5 bases of the junction left unmatched. The CDR3 spans 14 residues. CDR3 DNA sequence: TGTGCCAGCAGCCTAGGGACAGGAACCTACGAGCAGTACTTC. Residues: CASSLGTGTYEQYF.

J is TRBJ2-5 and V is TRBV15; tentatively, D is TRBD1 (5 bases). V gave up 0 bases and J gave up 1 base, with 12 bases separating them. CDR1 is LNHNV and CDR2 is YYDKDF in the germline V gene (reference sequence). The CDR3 has 16 amino acids. Here the CDR3 DNA reads TGTGCCACCAGCAGAGAGGGGCGCGGACCCCAAGAGACCCAGTACTTC. It codes for CATSREGRGPQETQYF.

Only a few counts were recorded for this clone. The V and J genes are TRBV9 and TRBJ2-7, with TRBD1 identical over 11 bases. The length of the CDR3 is 14 residues. CDR1 is SGDLS, CDR2 YYNGEE, per germline. J gave up 6 bases and V 7 bases, and 9 bases lay outside the gene matches. The CDR3 sequence is CASSSGQGASEQYF. As DNA, the CDR3 is TGTGCCAGCTCATCCGGACAGGGGGCTTCCGAGCAGTACTTC.

The chain combines TRBV19 with TRBJ1-5; D uncertain. The CDR3 is 12 residues long. Germline CDR1 LNHDA, CDR2 SQIVND (reference sequence). Deletions cut 7 bases from V and 1 base from J, with 5 bases between. CDR3 nucleotide sequence: TGTGCCAGTACGGTGAGCAATCAGCCCCAGCATTTT. Its translation: CASTVSNQPQHF.

The gene calls are TRBV30 and TRBJ1-1, with D tentatively TRBD1 (5 bases). Germline values: CDR1 GTSNPN, CDR2 SVGIG (reference sequence). The CDR3 loop spans 15 amino acids. V lost 4 bases and J 4 bases, leaving 19 bases between the germline ends. CDR3 loop: CAWNAGGGMATEAFF. As DNA, the CDR3 is TGTGCCTGGAATGCCGGGGGGGGAATGGCCACTGAAGCTTTCTTT.

The chain couples TRBV6-6 to TRBJ2-7, with 11 bases lining up with TRBD2. V was pared by 7 bases and J by 3 bases, with 8 bases of the junction left unmatched. CDR3 size: 15 residues. The germline V gene encodes CDR1 MNHNY and CDR2 SVGAGI (reference sequence). The CDR3 nucleotides are TGTGCCAGCACTTGGGCCGGGACTAGCGGCTACGAGCAGTACTTC. Residues: CASTWAGTSGYEQYF.